Each of the 20 T cell receptor beta chains below was sequenced from the same sample in a study of cytomegalovirus exposure and HLA in healthy donors. Researchers ran the PCR with 60 Vbeta and 13 Jbeta primers. The method was immunoSEQ multiplex PCR; TCRdb's version includes in-frame clones alone and lacks a portion of them. The table includes some 110,000 clones, roughly four fifths detected once. Sequenced: PBMCs. The source is a woman aged 45 to 65 in good health and CMV-seropositive.

V gene TRBV7-9 combines with J gene TRBJ2-7; no definite D call. Looked up from germline, CDR1 is SEHNR and CDR2 is FQNEAQ (reference sequence). Trimming removed 3 bases at V and 4 bases at J, with 10 bases between. This CDR3 contains 13 residues. CDR3 sequence reads: CASSFLEEYEQYF. DNA for the CDR3: TGTGCCAGCAGCTTTTTAGAGGAGTACGAGCAGTACTTC.

The gene calls are TRBV7-8 and TRBJ2-7, with D possibly being TRBD1 (6 bases). CDR3 length equals 14 residues. CDR1 is SGHVS and CDR2 is FQNEAQ in the germline V gene. Trimming removed 5 bases from V and 5 bases from J, with 16 bases in between. The CDR3 sequence: CASSLNTGNHEQYF. Written as DNA, the CDR3 is TGTGCCAGCAGCCTAAATACAGGGAACCACGAGCAGTACTTC.

On this clone: An end of the junction does not agree with germline; a read error may underlie this. The chain carries TRBV7-9 and TRBJ2-7; D uncertain. Germline V gives CDR1 SEHNR, CDR2 FQNEAQ (reference sequence). The CDR3 contains 12 residues. The CDR3 spells CSSSPDTYEQYF. The DNA of the CDR3 is TGTTCCAGCAGCCCAGACACCTACGAGCAGTACTTC.

This chain connects TRBV6-1 to TRBJ1-2; 8 nucleotides match TRBD1. With V trimmed by 2 bases and J by 5 bases, 7 bases remained unmatched. Per the germline V gene, CDR1 is MNHNS and CDR2 is SASEGT. This CDR3 is 15 amino acids long. The CDR3 loop reads CASSEPGQADYGYTF. The CDR3 region has the DNA TGTGCCAGCAGTGAACCGGGACAGGCTGATTATGGCTACACCTTC.

The gene calls are TRBV5-4 and TRBJ2-1, with D possibly matching TRBD1 (9 bases). Germline V lookup: CDR1 SGHNT, CDR2 YYREEE (reference sequence). V was shortened by 5 bases and J by 9 bases, with 24 bases between the two germline ends. The CDR3 runs to 16 residues. CDR3 sequence: CASRTGGGQGHGEQFF. CDR3 bases: TGTGCCAGCAGGACGGGGGGGGGACAGGGCCACGGTGAGCAGTTCTTC.

This chain uses TRBV4-1 with TRBJ2-3; 15 nucleotides align to TRBD2. CDR3 length: 19 amino acids. Looked up from germline, CDR1 is MGHRA and CDR2 is YSYEKL. V lost 3 bases to trimming and J lost 2 bases; unmatched junction nucleotides: 9. The CDR3 DNA follows: TGCGCCAGCAGCCAGAAACCGGGACTAGCGGGGGGCCACACAGATACGCAGTATTTT. This encodes CASSQKPGLAGGHTDTQYF.

The chain links TRBV2 to TRBJ2-5; possible D gene TRBD1, 6 bases. Germline assignment: CDR1 SNHLY and CDR2 FYNNEI. The CDR3 is 14 residues long. V gave up 7 bases and J gave up 4 bases, with 16 bases separating them. CDR3 DNA: TGTGCCAGCACCCCCGACAGGTGGGGAGAGACCCAGTACTTC. Amino acids: CASTPDRWGETQYF.

The chain uses TRBV6-5 and TRBJ2-3; D possibly corresponds to TRBD2 (6 bases). Trimming took off 5 bases at V and 4 bases at J, with 16 bases between the two ends. The CDR3 is 15 amino acids. The germline CDR1 and CDR2 sequences are MNHEY and SVGAGI. For the CDR3, the DNA is TGTGCCAGCAGTCAGGAGGGACTTACAGCAGATACGCAGTATTTT. This codes for CASSQEGLTADTQYF.

This chain joins TRBV7-2 and TRBJ2-2, with 10 bases matching TRBD1. CDR3 length: 16 residues. The V gene end was trimmed by 3 bases and the J gene end by 5 bases; junction bases not matched to a gene: 6. CDR1 is SGHTA, CDR2 FQGNSA, per germline. As DNA, the CDR3 is TGTGCCAGCAGCTTGAGACAGGGGGCTGGGACCGGGGAGCTGTTTTTT. It codes for CASSLRQGAGTGELFF.

This chain uses TRBV5-1 with TRBJ1-4, with D possibly TRBD1 on 6 matching bases. V dropped 5 bases and J dropped 1 base, with 15 bases sitting between them. CDR1 is SGHRS, CDR2 YFSETQ, per germline. This CDR3 region has 16 residues. The CDR3 is CASSIQGLGTNEKLFF. The DNA of the CDR3 is TGCGCCAGCAGTATACAGGGTCTCGGAACTAATGAAAAACTGTTTTTT.

The V and J genes are TRBV27 and TRBJ2-6; 7 bases are a match to TRBD2. Germline assignment: CDR1 MNHEY and CDR2 SMNVEV (reference sequence). This CDR3 region has 16 residues. With 6 bases clipped from V and 0 bases from J, the junction kept 5 bases outside the gene matches. CDR3 in DNA: TGTGCCAGCAGGGCGTCGGGGGGCTCTGGGGCCAACGTCCTGACTTTC. Encoded protein: CASRASGGSGANVLTF. The full variable domain, in which reference TRBV27 and TRBJ2-6 provide the parts outside the CDR3, is EAQVTQNPRYLITVTGKKLTVTCSQNMNHEYMSWYRQDPGLGLRQIYYSMNVEVTDKGDVPEGYKVSRKEKRNFPLILESPSPNQTSLYFCASRASGGSGANVLTFGAGSRLTVL.

The chain recombines TRBV5-4 with TRBJ2-3; TRBD2 aligns across 7 bases. This CDR3 has 12 residues. V gave up 6 bases and J gave up 11 bases; unmatched junction bases: 9. The germline V gene has CDR1 SGHNT and CDR2 YYREEE (reference sequence). The CDR3 DNA follows: TGTGCCAGCACTAGCGTCCGGGGGGAGCAGTATTTT. Translating gives CASTSVRGEQYF.

The chain has TRBV6-4 and TRBJ2-3, with TRBD2 matching over 8 bases. The V gene's germline CDR1 is MRHNA and CDR2 SNTAGT. V was pared by 2 bases and J by 1 base, with 5 bases of the junction left unmatched. This CDR3 region has 16 residues. The CDR3 DNA sequence: TGTGCCAGCAGTGACATGAGCGGGGGAGGCACAGATACGCAGTATTTT. The encoded protein is CASSDMSGGGTDTQYF.

This clone has only a few counts. The chain uses TRBV9 and TRBJ1-4; 10 bases are a match to TRBD1. There are 16 residues in the CDR3. The germline gives CDR1 SGDLS, CDR2 YYNGEE. J was trimmed by 0 bases and V by 4 bases; bases with no gene match: 3. CDR3 in amino acids: CASSPGTGATNEKLFF. The CDR3 DNA reads as TGTGCCAGCAGCCCCGGGACAGGGGCAACTAATGAAAAACTGTTTTTT. The entire variable domain, with the rest obtained from reference TRBV9 and TRBJ1-4, is as follows: DSGVTQTPKHLITATGQRVTLRCSPRSGDLSVYWYQQSLDQGLQFLIQYYNGEERAKGNILERFSAQQFPDLHSELNLSSLELGDSALYFCASSPGTGATNEKLFFGSGTQLSVL.

The rearrangement links TRBV21-1 to TRBJ1-1; TRBD1 is the table's D call and was not checked against the DNA. TRBV21-1 is recorded as a pseudogene. This CDR3 is 15 amino acids long. CDR3 amino acids: CASSKGRTDYTEAFF. The DNA of the CDR3 is TGTGCCAGCAGCAAAGGACGGACAGATTACACTGAAGCTTTCTTT.

The chain has TRBV5-1 and TRBJ2-6, with a tentative D call TRBD1 (5 bases). This CDR3 has 16 residues. V was clipped by 0 bases and J by 3 bases, with 10 bases between them. Germline assignment: CDR1 SGHRS and CDR2 YFSETQ. The DNA for the CDR3 is TGCGCCAGCAGCTTGGGGGCAGGGCTTGGGGCCAACGTCCTGACTTTC. Its translation: CASSLGAGLGANVLTF.

The chain combines TRBV7-2 with TRBJ1-6, with 7 bases identical to TRBD1. Trimming cost V 5 bases and J 0 bases; bases outside gene matches: 4. This CDR3 has 16 amino acids. CDR1 is SGHTA, CDR2 FQGNSA, per germline. The CDR3 DNA follows: TGTGCCAGCAGCCGACAGGGAAGCTCCTATAATTCACCCCTCCACTTT. Its protein is CASSRQGSSYNSPLHF. The full variable domain, in which reference TRBV7-2 and TRBJ1-6 provide the parts outside the CDR3, is GAGVSQSPSNKVTEKGKDVELRCDPISGHTALYWYRQSLGQGLEFLIYFQGNSAPDKSGLPSDRFSAERTGGSVSTLTIQRTQQEDSAVYLCASSRQGSSYNSPLHFGNGTRLTVT.

This clone came up a few times. This rearrangement joins TRBV19 to TRBJ1-5, with 10 bases matching TRBD1. Germline CDR1 reads LNHDA; CDR2 reads SQIVND (reference sequence). The CDR3 consists of 17 residues. V was pared by 6 bases and J by 2 bases, with 10 bases of the junction left unmatched. The CDR3 loop reads CASRDRDRGLGNQPQHF. DNA of the CDR3: TGTGCCAGTAGGGACCGGGACAGGGGCTTAGGCAATCAGCCCCAGCATTTT.

This chain joins TRBV2 and TRBJ2-7, with D tentatively TRBD1 (6 bases). The germline CDR1 and CDR2 sequences are SNHLY and FYNNEI. The CDR3 sequence is 15 residues long. The V gene lost 7 bases and the J gene lost 4 bases, with 20 bases spanning the gap. The chain's CDR3 is CASTLLGQTSYEQYF. The CDR3 DNA reads TGTGCCAGCACCCTACTGGGACAAACTTCGTACGAGCAGTACTTC.

The chain uses TRBV7-2 and TRBJ1-2; tentatively, D is TRBD1 (6 bases). Per germline, CDR1 SGHTA and CDR2 FQGNSA. The V end was cut by 4 bases, the J end by 8 bases, with 11 bases between. CDR3 length: 12 amino acids. The CDR3 loop is CASSSFTGGYTF. The DNA for the CDR3 is TGTGCCAGCAGCTCCTTTACAGGGGGCTACACCTTC.